Below, 14 T cell receptor beta chains from the same sample are listed, as sequenced in a study of human T cells and chemical hapten exposure. The time point here: patch test 1, 2 weeks after DPC sensitization. The treatment denotes: therapeutic diphenylcyclopropenone sensitization with weekly scalp DPC. TCRdb reprocessed the RACE reads with MiXCR, giving one entry per CDR3 protein. Of roughly 380,000 distinct CDR3 sequences in the sample, 4.8% were seen once. Sample: whole blood, taken in connection with sensitization to the hapten diphenylcyclopropenone (DPC). The receptors originated from a woman in her forties or fifties with alopecia areata. Some clones in this sample may be carry-over from other donors' samples.

Ten or more counts support this clonotype. This chain links TRBV11-2 with TRBJ2-1; a weak D match, TRBD1 (6 bases). V gave up 4 bases and J gave up 8 bases, with 15 bases separating them. The CDR3 is 14 residues long. CDR1 is SGHAT, CDR2 FQNNGV, per germline. The CDR3: CASSSFTGSDEQFF. CDR3 sequence (DNA): TGTGCCAGCAGCTCATTTACAGGGAGCGATGAGCAGTTCTTC.

This clonotype was seen ten or more times. The rearrangement joins TRBV2 to TRBJ2-2; 9 bases align to TRBD1. The CDR3 extends over 15 amino acids. With V trimmed by 4 bases and J by 5 bases, 5 bases remained unmatched. The germline gives CDR1 SNHLY, CDR2 FYNNEI. The CDR3, as DNA: TGTGCCAGCAGTGGACAGGGGGAGCGTACCGGGGAGCTGTTTTTT. Translation gives CASSGQGERTGELFF.

This clonotype occurred many times. The chain couples TRBV15 to TRBJ1-2, with D perhaps matching TRBD1 (5 bases). There are 16 residues in the CDR3. V lost 0 bases, J lost 2 bases, and 13 bases lay in between. The V gene's germline CDR1 is LNHNV and CDR2 YYDKDF (reference sequence). CDR3 coding DNA: TGTGCCACCAGCAGAGAAGTGGGGCGGCTGAACTATGGCTACACCTTC. It codes for CATSREVGRLNYGYTF.

There are a few counts of this clonotype. The chain has TRBV19 and TRBJ1-2; 7 positions match TRBD1. Germline V gene sequence: CDR1 LNHDA, CDR2 SQIVND (reference sequence). V trimming: 0 bases; J trimming: 5 bases; junction bases outside the gene matches: 9. This CDR3 is 16 amino acids long. This CDR3 is CASSIDLPGTAYGYTF. CDR3 DNA: TGTGCCAGTAGTATAGATCTCCCCGGGACAGCATATGGCTACACCTTC.

This clonotype showed up many times. The V gene is TRBV12-3 or TRBV12-4, the J gene TRBJ2-3; D is possibly TRBD1 or TRBD2 (5 bases each). V dropped 7 bases and J dropped 11 bases, with 19 bases sitting between them. CDR3 length: 13 residues. The chain's CDR3 is CASTPHRDLRQYF. The CDR3 nucleotides are TGTGCCAGCACCCCTCACCGGGACCTCCGGCAGTATTTT.

This clonotype was observed many times. The chain uses TRBV29-1 and TRBJ2-7, with 7 bases aligning to TRBD1. CDR1 is SQVTM and CDR2 is ANQGSEA in the germline V gene. J lost 0 bases, V lost 0 bases, and 5 bases had no gene match. The CDR3 sequence is 15 residues long. The CDR3 is CSVEDQGQPSYEQYF. DNA of the CDR3: TGCAGCGTTGAAGATCAGGGACAGCCCTCCTACGAGCAGTACTTC.

This clonotype has ten or more counts. V gene TRBV6-6 combines with J gene TRBJ1-5; D gene uncertain. Deletions cut 0 bases from V and 4 bases from J, with 7 bases between. The germline gives CDR1 MNHNY, CDR2 SVGAGI (reference sequence). The CDR3 contains 14 residues. CDR3 residues: CASSYSEGNQPQHF. CDR3 in DNA: TGTGCCAGCAGTTACTCGGAAGGTAATCAGCCCCAGCATTTT.

The chain uses TRBV11-2 and TRBJ2-7, with D possibly matching TRBD1 (5 bases). Per the germline V gene, CDR1 is SGHAT and CDR2 is FQNNGV. The CDR3 has 18 residues. With 5 bases removed from V and 0 bases from J, the gap between germline ends came to 23 bases. CDR3 loop: CASSPVSRVKGSSYEQYF. For the CDR3, the DNA is TGTGCCAGCAGCCCAGTCAGCAGGGTAAAGGGAAGCTCCTACGAGCAGTACTTC.

This clonotype has at least ten counts. This chain connects TRBV18 to TRBJ2-7, with 8 bases lining up with TRBD1. The CDR3 sequence is 15 residues long. Germline CDR1 and CDR2: KGHSH and LQKENI. V lost 2 bases, J lost 2 bases, and 5 bases stayed unmatched. This CDR3 is CASSPRQGAPYEQYF. In DNA form, the CDR3 reads TGTGCCAGCTCACCAAGGCAGGGGGCCCCCTACGAGCAGTACTTC. The full variable domain, completed using reference TRBV18 and TRBJ2-7, is NAGVMQNPRHLVRRRGQEARLRCSPMKGHSHVYWYRQLPEEGLKFMVYLQKENIIDESGMPKERFSAEFPKEGPSILRIQQVVRGDSAAYFCASSPRQGAPYEQYFGPGTRLTVT.

The chain joins TRBV3-1 to TRBJ1-2, with D perhaps matching TRBD1 (6 bases). Trimming took 3 bases from V and 2 from J, leaving 10 bases between them. CDR1 LGHDT and CDR2 YNNKEL come from the germline V gene (reference sequence). This CDR3 is 14 amino acids long. CDR3 region: CASSHRGRNYGYTF. As DNA, the CDR3 is TGTGCCAGCAGCCACCGGGGGCGCAACTATGGCTACACCTTC.

This clonotype was counted at least ten times. The V call is TRBV5-6, the J call TRBJ1-5, with unresolved D. CDR3 length equals 17 residues. Germline assignment: CDR1 SGHDT and CDR2 YYEEEE. V gave up 3 bases and J gave up 0 bases, with 16 bases separating them. In nucleotides, the CDR3 is TGTGCCAGCAGCTCTTACACCGTCGGTAATAGCAATCAGCCCCAGCATTTT. Amino acids: CASSSYTVGNSNQPQHF.

The chain is built from TRBV6-2 or TRBV6-3 and TRBJ2-4, with TRBD2 matching over 16 bases. The CDR3 extends over 18 amino acids. The V gene end was trimmed by 2 bases and the J gene end by 6 bases; junction bases not matched to a gene: 7. In germline, CDR1 is MNHEY, CDR2 SVGEGT. CDR3 sequence reads: CASSYHGTSGRDPNIQYF. The CDR3 coding sequence is TGTGCCAGCAGTTACCATGGGACTAGCGGGAGGGACCCAAACATTCAGTACTTC.

This clonotype was recorded at least ten times. This chain links TRBV5-6 with TRBJ1-1; D is perhaps TRBD1 (5 bases). Germline CDR1 is SGHDT and CDR2 is YYEEEE. Between the trimmed V and J ends, which lost 5 bases and 5 bases, there was a span of 10 bases. The CDR3 totals 12 residues. The CDR3 DNA follows: TGTGCCAGCAGTTTTGGGGGGACTGAAGCTTTCTTT. This codes for CASSFGGTEAFF.

This clonotype was counted ten times or more. This rearrangement joins TRBV7-2 to TRBJ2-2; 9 nucleotides agree with TRBD2. Trimming took 5 bases from V and 7 from J; bases not matched to a gene: 11. The CDR3 extends over 16 amino acids. The germline V gene encodes CDR1 SGHTA and CDR2 FQGNSA. The DNA for the CDR3 is TGTGCCAGCAGCCTACTCCGCGGGGGGGCCGGCGGGGAGCTGTTTTTT. Amino acid sequence: CASSLLRGGAGGELFF.